This T cell receptor (beta chain) was captured by sequencing in a study of blood T cell repertoires in COVID-19. The protocol was immunoSEQ multiplex PCR, while the TCRdb copy is restricted to in-frame clones and leaves out a portion. This table holds about 220,000 clones, 88% found once. Individuals aged roughly 18 to 90 years were recruited from approximately 22 US areas. Notes on this clone: At one boundary the junction diverges from the germline segment, which might be a read error.

The length of the CDR3 is 14 residues. From germline, CDR1 is LGHDT and CDR2 YNNKEL (reference sequence). This chain joins TRBV3-1 (or the pseudogene TRBV3-2) and TRBJ2-3, with TRBD2 matching over 9 bases. The sample was PBMCs or T cells enriched from blood (not recorded which). The sequence derives from a woman in her 30s who had recovered from COVID-19. As DNA, the CDR3 is TGTGCCAGCAGCCAGGGGACTAGCAGAGATACGCAGTATTTT. It specifies CASSQGTSRDTQYF.